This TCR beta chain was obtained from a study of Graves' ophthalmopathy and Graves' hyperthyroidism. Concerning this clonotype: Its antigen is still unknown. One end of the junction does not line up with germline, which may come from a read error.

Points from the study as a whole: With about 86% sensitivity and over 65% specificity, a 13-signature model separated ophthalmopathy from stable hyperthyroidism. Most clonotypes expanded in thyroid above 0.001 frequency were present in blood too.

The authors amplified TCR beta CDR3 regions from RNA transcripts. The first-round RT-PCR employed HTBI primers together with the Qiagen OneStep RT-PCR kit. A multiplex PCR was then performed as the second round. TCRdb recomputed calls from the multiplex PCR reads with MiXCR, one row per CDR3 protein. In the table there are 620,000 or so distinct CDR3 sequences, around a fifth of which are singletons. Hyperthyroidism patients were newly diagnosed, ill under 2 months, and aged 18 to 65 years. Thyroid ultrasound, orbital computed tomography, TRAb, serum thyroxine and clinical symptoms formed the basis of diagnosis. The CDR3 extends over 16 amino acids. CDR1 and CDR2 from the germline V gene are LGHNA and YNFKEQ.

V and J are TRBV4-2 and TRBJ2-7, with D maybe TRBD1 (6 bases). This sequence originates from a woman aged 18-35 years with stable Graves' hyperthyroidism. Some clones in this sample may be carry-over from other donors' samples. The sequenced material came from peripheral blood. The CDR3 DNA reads TGTGCCAGCAGGTTGACGGCAGGACTGGGGGCCTACGATCAGTACTTC. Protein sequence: CASRLTAGLGAYDQYF.